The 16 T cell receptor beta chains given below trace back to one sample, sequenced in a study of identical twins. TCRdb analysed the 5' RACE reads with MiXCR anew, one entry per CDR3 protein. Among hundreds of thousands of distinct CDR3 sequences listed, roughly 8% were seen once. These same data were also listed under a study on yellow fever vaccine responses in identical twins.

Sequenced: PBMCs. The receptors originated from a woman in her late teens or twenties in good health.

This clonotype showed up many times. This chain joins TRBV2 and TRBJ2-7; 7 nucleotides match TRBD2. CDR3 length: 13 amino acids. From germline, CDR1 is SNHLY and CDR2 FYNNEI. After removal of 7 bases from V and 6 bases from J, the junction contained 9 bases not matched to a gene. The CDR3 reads CASKRAGVVEQYF. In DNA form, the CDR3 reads TGTGCCAGCAAACGGGCGGGAGTGGTCGAGCAGTACTTC.

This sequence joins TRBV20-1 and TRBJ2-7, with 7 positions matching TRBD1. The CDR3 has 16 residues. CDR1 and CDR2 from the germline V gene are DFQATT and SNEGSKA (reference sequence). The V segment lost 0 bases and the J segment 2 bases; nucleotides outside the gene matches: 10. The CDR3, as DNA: TGCAGTGCTAGAGAGCCAGACAGGGTGACGACCTACGAGCAGTACTTC. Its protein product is CSAREPDRVTTYEQYF.

This CDR3 reads CASSFPLGGHYEQYF. CDR3 in DNA: TGTGCCAGCAGCTTTCCGCTAGGGGGACACTACGAGCAGTACTTC. The V call is TRBV7-9, the J call TRBJ2-7, with D perhaps TRBD1 (6 bases). V was pared by 3 bases and J by 3 bases, with 15 bases between. CDR3 length equals 15 residues. The germline V gene has CDR1 SEHNR and CDR2 FQNEAQ (reference sequence). The complete variable domain, with remaining parts taken from reference TRBV7-9 and TRBJ2-7, reads DTGVSQNPRHKITKRGQNVTFRCDPISEHNRLYWYRQTLGQGPEFLTYFQNEAQLEKSRLLSDRFSAERPKGSFSTLEIQRTEQGDSAMYLCASSFPLGGHYEQYFGPGTRLTVT.

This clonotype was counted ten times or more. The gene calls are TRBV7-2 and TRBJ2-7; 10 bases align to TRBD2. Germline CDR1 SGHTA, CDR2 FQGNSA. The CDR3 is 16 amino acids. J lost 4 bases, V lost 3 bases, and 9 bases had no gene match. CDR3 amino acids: CASSLGLAGVGYEQYF. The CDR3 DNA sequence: TGTGCCAGCAGCTTGGGGCTAGCGGGAGTTGGATACGAGCAGTACTTC. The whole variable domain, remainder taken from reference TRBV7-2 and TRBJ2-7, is GAGVSQSPSNKVTEKGKDVELRCDPISGHTALYWYRQSLGQGLEFLIYFQGNSAPDKSGLPSDRFSAERTGGSVSTLTIQRTQQEDSAVYLCASSLGLAGVGYEQYFGPGTRLTVT.

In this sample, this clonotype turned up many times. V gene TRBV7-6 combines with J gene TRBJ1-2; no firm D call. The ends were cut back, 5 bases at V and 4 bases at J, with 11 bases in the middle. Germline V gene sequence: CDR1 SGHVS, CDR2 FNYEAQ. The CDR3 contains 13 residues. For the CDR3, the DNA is TGTGCCAGCAGCCCCGATAGCCTCTATGGCTACACCTTC. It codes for CASSPDSLYGYTF.

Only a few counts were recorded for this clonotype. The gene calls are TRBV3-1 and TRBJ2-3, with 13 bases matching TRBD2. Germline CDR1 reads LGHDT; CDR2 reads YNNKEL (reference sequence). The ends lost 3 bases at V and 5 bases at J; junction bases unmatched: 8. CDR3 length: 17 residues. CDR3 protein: CASSQALAGGQQDTQYF. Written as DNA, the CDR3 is TGTGCCAGCAGCCAGGCACTAGCGGGGGGGCAGCAAGATACGCAGTATTTT.

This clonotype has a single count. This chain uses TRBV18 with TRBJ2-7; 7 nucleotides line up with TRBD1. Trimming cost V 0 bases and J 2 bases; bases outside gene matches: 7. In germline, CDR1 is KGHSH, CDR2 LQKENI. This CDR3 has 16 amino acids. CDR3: CASSPPRQGGTYEQYF. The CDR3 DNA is TGTGCCAGCTCACCACCCCGACAGGGTGGGACCTACGAGCAGTACTTC.

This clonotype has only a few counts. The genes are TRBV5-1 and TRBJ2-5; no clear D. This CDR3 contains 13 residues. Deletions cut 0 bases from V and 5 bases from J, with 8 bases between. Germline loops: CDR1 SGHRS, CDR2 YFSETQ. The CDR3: CASSLDQSETQYF. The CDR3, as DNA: TGCGCCAGCAGCTTGGATCAGTCGGAGACCCAGTACTTC. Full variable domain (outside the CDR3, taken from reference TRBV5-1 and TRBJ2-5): KAGVTQTPRYLIKTRGQQVTLSCSPISGHRSVSWYQQTPGQGLQFLFEYFSETQRNKGNFPGRFSGRQFSNSRSEMNVSTLELGDSALYLCASSLDQSETQYFGPGTRLLVL.

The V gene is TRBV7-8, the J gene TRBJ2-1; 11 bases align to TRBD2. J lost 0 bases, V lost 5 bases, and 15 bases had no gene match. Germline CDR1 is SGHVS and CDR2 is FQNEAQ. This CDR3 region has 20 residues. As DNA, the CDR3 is TGTGCCAGCAGCCAAAGGAGAATTCTAGCGGGGGGTAGCTCCTACAATGAGCAGTTCTTC. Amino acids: CASSQRRILAGGSSYNEQFF.

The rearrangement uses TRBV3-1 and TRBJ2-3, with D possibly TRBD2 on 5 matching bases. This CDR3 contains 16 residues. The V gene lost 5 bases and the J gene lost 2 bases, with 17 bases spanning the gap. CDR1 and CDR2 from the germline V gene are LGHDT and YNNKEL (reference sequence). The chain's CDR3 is CASSGRTVAFTDTQYF. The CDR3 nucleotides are TGTGCCAGCAGCGGACGGACTGTAGCTTTCACAGATACGCAGTATTTT.

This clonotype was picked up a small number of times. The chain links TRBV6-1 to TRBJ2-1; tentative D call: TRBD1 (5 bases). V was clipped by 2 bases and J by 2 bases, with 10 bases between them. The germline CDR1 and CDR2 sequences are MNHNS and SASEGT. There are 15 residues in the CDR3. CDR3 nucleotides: TGTGCCAGCAGTGAAAGCCAGGGAACCTACAATGAGCAGTTCTTC. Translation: CASSESQGTYNEQFF.

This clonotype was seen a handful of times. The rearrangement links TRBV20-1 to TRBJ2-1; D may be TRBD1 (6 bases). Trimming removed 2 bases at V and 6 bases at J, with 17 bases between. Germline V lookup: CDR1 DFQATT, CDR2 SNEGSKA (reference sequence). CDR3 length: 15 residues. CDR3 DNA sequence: TGCAGTGCTAGATTCTCCCGGACAGCCTCCAATGAGCAGTTCTTC. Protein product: CSARFSRTASNEQFF.

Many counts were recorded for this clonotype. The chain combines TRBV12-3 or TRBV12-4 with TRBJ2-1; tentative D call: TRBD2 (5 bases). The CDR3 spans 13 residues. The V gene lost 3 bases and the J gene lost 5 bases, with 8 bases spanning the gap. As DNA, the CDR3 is TGTGCCAGCAGTTTCGAGAGGGACAATGAGCAGTTCTTC. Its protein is CASSFERDNEQFF.

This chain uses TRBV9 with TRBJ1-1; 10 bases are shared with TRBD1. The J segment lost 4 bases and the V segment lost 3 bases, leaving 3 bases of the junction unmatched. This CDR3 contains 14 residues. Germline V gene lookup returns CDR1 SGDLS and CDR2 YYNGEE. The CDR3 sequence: CASSGGTGVTEAFF. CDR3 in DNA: TGTGCCAGCAGCGGAGGGACAGGGGTCACTGAAGCTTTCTTT.

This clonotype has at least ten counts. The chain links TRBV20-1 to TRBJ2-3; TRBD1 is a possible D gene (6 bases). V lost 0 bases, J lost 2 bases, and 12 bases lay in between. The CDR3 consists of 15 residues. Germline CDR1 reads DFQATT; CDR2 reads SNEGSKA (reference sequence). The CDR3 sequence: CSARDLGGSTDTQYF. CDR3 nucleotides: TGCAGTGCTAGAGATCTAGGGGGATCCACAGATACGCAGTATTTT.

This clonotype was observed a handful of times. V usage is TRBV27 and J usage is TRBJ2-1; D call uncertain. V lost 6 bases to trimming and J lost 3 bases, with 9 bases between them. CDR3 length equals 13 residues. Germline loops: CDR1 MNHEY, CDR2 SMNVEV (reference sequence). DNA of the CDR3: TGTGCCAGCAGCTACCTAATCTACAATGAGCAGTTCTTC. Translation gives CASSYLIYNEQFF.